These T cell receptor beta chains were read from a single sample in a study of cytotoxic CD8 clonotypes in ibrutinib-treated CLL. Sequencing used immunoSEQ multiplex PCR; TCRdb keeps in-frame clones, though not all of them. Here the sample spans 150,000 to 200,000 clones, about 88% being singletons. The sample was PBMCs, taken at disease progression, from a patient treated with ibrutinib. The source of these receptors is a human donor with chronic lymphocytic leukemia. The CDR3 runs from the conserved cysteine through the conserved F or W. Each record gives: D gene, clone size, J gene, V gene, CDR3 length, CDR3 DNA, CDR3 protein. A D gene is named only where the DNA matches it firmly. Where a row states a size, it is once, few, many or the class of an expanded clone; other rows omit it.

D: .
size: .
J: TRBJ1-1
V: TRBV6-5
length: 13
DNA: TGTGCCAGCAGCCGACAAGTAAACACTGAAGCTTTCTTT
CDR3: CASSRQVNTEAFF

D: .
size: .
J: TRBJ1-5
V: TRBV7-9
length: 14
DNA: TGTGCCAGCAGCTTAGGACAGGGCAATCAGCCCCAGCATTTT
CDR3: CASSLGQGNQPQHF

D: .
size: once
J: TRBJ2-5
V: TRBV5-1
length: 18
DNA: TGCGCCAGCAGCTTGGGGTTGGGACTCAGGTCGACCCAAGAGACCCAGTACTTC
CDR3: CASSLGLGLRSTQETQYF

D: TRBD1
size: .
J: TRBJ1-4
V: TRBV19
length: 14
DNA: TGTGCCAGTAGATATTCGACAGGGATTGAAAAACTGTTTTTT
CDR3: CASRYSTGIEKLFF

D: .
size: .
J: TRBJ1-1
V: TRBV2
length: 15
DNA: TGTGCCAGCAGTGAAAGGGGCCCAGGGAACACTGAAGCTTTCTTT
CDR3: CASSERGPGNTEAFF

D: TRBD1
size: .
J: TRBJ2-5
V: TRBV6-5
length: 14
DNA: TGTGCCAGCAGTTACGACAGGGTCCAAGAGACCCAGTACTTC
CDR3: CASSYDRVQETQYF

D: .
size: .
J: TRBJ1-1
V: TRBV5-1
length: 14
DNA: TGCGCCAGCAGCCCCGGGGACAAGAACACTGAAGCTTTCTTT
CDR3: CASSPGDKNTEAFF

D: .
size: .
J: TRBJ2-7
V: TRBV19
length: 17
DNA: TGTGCCAGTAGTTCCGCGCTTGTAGGCGAGCTACCCTACGAGCAGTACTTC
CDR3: CASSSALVGELPYEQYF

D: .
size: .
J: TRBJ1-1
V: TRBV29-1
length: 16
DNA: TGCAGCGTTGAGTCCTCCGCTAGAGGGGGTGACACTGAAGCTTTCTTT
CDR3: CSVESSARGGDTEAFF

D: .
size: .
J: TRBJ2-3
V: TRBV11-3
length: 15
DNA: TGTGCCAGCAGCTTAACGGGGCTCATCACAGATACGCAGTATTTT
CDR3: CASSLTGLITDTQYF

D: .
size: .
J: TRBJ2-5
V: TRBV6-5
length: 15
DNA: TGTGCCAGCAGGGAGGGGGGAGCCTGGGGAGAGACCCAGTACTTC
CDR3: CASREGGAWGETQYF

D: TRBD2
size: .
J: TRBJ2-7
V: TRBV5-6
length: 16
DNA: TGTGCCAGCAGCTTTTTAAGTAGCGGGGCGACCTACGAGCAGTACTTC
CDR3: CASSFLSSGATYEQYF

D: .
size: .
J: TRBJ2-1
V: TRBV19
length: 12
DNA: TGTGCCAGTAGCTTGGGGTTGGGTGAGCAGTTCTTC
CDR3: CASSLGLGEQFF

D: TRBD1
size: few
J: TRBJ2-7
V: TRBV10-1
length: 14
DNA: TGCGCCAGCAGTGAGAACAGGGGTCTAGGCGAGCAGTACTTC
CDR3: CASSENRGLGEQYF

D: .
size: .
J: TRBJ1-1
V: TRBV5-5
length: 14
DNA: TGTGCCAGCAGCTTGGGCAGGCTTAACACTGAAGCTTTCTTT
CDR3: CASSLGRLNTEAFF

D: .
size: .
J: TRBJ2-7
V: TRBV13
length: 15
DNA: TGTGCCAGCAGCTTAAGGCAGAGATCAACCTACGAGCAGTACTTC
CDR3: CASSLRQRSTYEQYF

D: TRBD2
size: .
J: TRBJ2-5
V: TRBV7-2
length: 15
DNA: TGTGCCAGCAGCTCGAACGCGGGGGGGCGGGAGACCCAGTACTTC
CDR3: CASSSNAGGRETQYF

D: TRBD2
size: once
J: TRBJ2-1
V: TRBV10-2
length: 19
DNA: TGCGCCAGCAGACCAACTAGCGGGAGTATCTCTAACGTAAACAATGAGCAGTTCTTC
CDR3: CASRPTSGSISNVNNEQFF

D: TRBD1
size: .
J: TRBJ2-7
V: TRBV11-2
length: 17
DNA: TGTGCCAGCAGCTTGGACGCGGGACAGGGGATCTCCTACGAGCAGTACTTC
CDR3: CASSLDAGQGISYEQYF

D: .
size: .
J: TRBJ1-4
V: TRBV5-1
length: 17
DNA: TGCGCCAGCAGCTCACTCTACAGGGAGGGTCGGTATGAAAAACTGTTTTTT
CDR3: CASSSLYREGRYEKLFF

D: .
size: once
J: TRBJ2-1
V: TRBV19
length: 15
DNA: TGTGCCGTCGCTGGGCCAGGAGGTTCCTACGATGAGCAGTTCTTC
CDR3: CAVAGPGGSYDEQFF

D: .
size: .
J: TRBJ2-7
V: TRBV6-1
length: 13
DNA: TGTGCCACTCTTTCCGGGGGCATCTACGAGCAGTACTTC
CDR3: CATLSGGIYEQYF

D: TRBD2
size: once
J: TRBJ2-5
V: TRBV5-4
length: 15
DNA: TGTGCCAGCAGCTTGACTAGCGGGAGACAAGAGACCCAGTACTTC
CDR3: CASSLTSGRQETQYF

D: .
size: .
J: TRBJ1-1
V: TRBV6-1
length: 16
DNA: TGTGCCAGCAGTGAAGGTACAGGGAACACTTTCTCTGAAGCTTTCTTT
CDR3: CASSEGTGNTFSEAFF

D: TRBD2
size: once
J: TRBJ2-3
V: TRBV7-3
length: 15
DNA: TGTGCCAGCAGCTTAATACCTGGGAGGGCCGGTACGCAGTATTTT
CDR3: CASSLIPGRAGTQYF

D: .
size: .
J: TRBJ2-2
V: TRBV10-2
length: 12
DNA: TGCGCCAGCAGTGAATCGGGGGGGGAGCTGTTTTTT
CDR3: CASSESGGELFF

D: .
size: .
J: TRBJ1-1
V: TRBV19
length: 18
DNA: TGTGCCAGTAGTATAGGGGCGGAGGTACCATTTTTGTACACTGAAGCTTTCTTT
CDR3: CASSIGAEVPFLYTEAFF

D: .
size: once
J: TRBJ1-1
V: TRBV5-1
length: 13
DNA: TGCGCCAGCAGCGGGGACGGGGCGGATGAAGCTTTCTTT
CDR3: CASSGDGADEAFF

D: .
size: .
J: TRBJ1-1
V: TRBV2
length: 13
DNA: TGTGCCAAAAGACAAGATATGAACACTGAAGCTTTCTTT
CDR3: CAKRQDMNTEAFF

D: .
size: .
J: TRBJ2-1
V: TRBV5-1
length: 11
DNA: TGCGCCAGCAGCCGAAAGAATGAGCAGTTCTTC
CDR3: CASSRKNEQFF

D: .
size: .
J: TRBJ2-7
V: TRBV11-3
length: 14
DNA: TGTGCCAGCAGCTTATACAACTTGCCGTACGAGCAGTACTTC
CDR3: CASSLYNLPYEQYF

D: .
size: .
J: TRBJ2-1
V: TRBV4-3
length: 13
DNA: TGCGCCAGCAGCCAAGGGGGTAGGAATGAGCAGTTCTTC
CDR3: CASSQGGRNEQFF

D: TRBD1
size: once
J: TRBJ2-7
V: TRBV2
length: 15
DNA: TGTGCCAGCACTCTCAGAGGGGACAGTACCTACGAGCAGTACTTC
CDR3: CASTLRGDSTYEQYF

D: TRBD1
size: .
J: TRBJ2-5
V: TRBV29-1
length: 15
DNA: TGCAGCGTTACCCGGGACAGGGGGAGACAAGAGACCCAGTACTTC
CDR3: CSVTRDRGRQETQYF

D: .
size: .
J: TRBJ1-2
V: TRBV29-1
length: 13
DNA: TGCAGCGACCGACAGGCATCTAACTATGGCTACACCTTC
CDR3: CSDRQASNYGYTF

D: TRBD2
size: .
J: TRBJ2-7
V: TRBV5-4
length: 14
DNA: TGTGCCAGCAGCCAGGGACTAGCTACCCGCGAGCAGTACTTC
CDR3: CASSQGLATREQYF

D: TRBD2
size: few
J: TRBJ2-7
V: TRBV5-1
length: 16
DNA: TGCGCCAGCAGCTTGGGGGCTAGCGGGAGGGCCTACGAGCAGTACTTC
CDR3: CASSLGASGRAYEQYF

D: .
size: .
J: TRBJ2-6
V: TRBV5-1
length: 16
DNA: TGCGCCAGCAGCGGAACACAGGTGTCTGGGGCCAACGTCCTGACTTTC
CDR3: CASSGTQVSGANVLTF

D: .
size: .
J: TRBJ2-7
V: TRBV4-3
length: 16
DNA: TGCGCCAGCAGCCAGATAGGAGGGCTTGAGTCCTACGAGCAGTACTTC
CDR3: CASSQIGGLESYEQYF

D: .
size: once
J: TRBJ1-2
V: TRBV5-1
length: 17
DNA: TGCGCCAGCAGCTTGGGTCCCCCGGGTGGGGACACATATGGCTACACCTTC
CDR3: CASSLGPPGGDTYGYTF

D: .
size: .
J: TRBJ2-1
V: TRBV11-3
length: 13
DNA: TGTGCCAGCAGCTTAGGGAGGGCCAATGAGCAGTTCTTC
CDR3: CASSLGRANEQFF